The T cell receptor beta chain described here comes from a study of cytomegalovirus exposure and HLA in healthy donors. The CDR3 is made up of 17 amino acids. Trimming took 4 bases from V and 0 from J; bases not matched to a gene: 11. Germline V gene lookup returns CDR1 SGHAT and CDR2 FQNNGV. Concerning this clone itself: The target antigen is unknown.

The PCR employed 60 Vbeta primers together with 13 Jbeta primers. The assay was immunoSEQ multiplex PCR, and TCRdb's table has in-frame clones only and misses some. Seen in this sample are fewer than 150,000 clones; the ten most common clones hold roughly 2%. Study-wide points: Several of the most significant clusters were apparently associated with common viral pathogens in a later analysis.

The source of this sequence is a woman aged 60 to 75 in good health and CMV-seronegative. The chain combines TRBV11-2 with TRBJ2-7; the match to TRBD2 covers 8 bases. Sample: PBMCs. The CDR3 coding sequence is TGTGCCAGCAGCTCAAGATTATCGGGGGGGAGCTCCTACGAGCAGTACTTC. It specifies CASSSRLSGGSSYEQYF.